The rows below give T cell receptor beta chains drawn from one sample of a study of pediatric ulcerative colitis. TCRdb keeps only in-frame clones here, not all; method: immunoSEQ multiplex PCR. This repertoire shows 54,000 or so clones, about nine tenths found once; its top ten account for about 1.5%. The sequencing input was blood. The receptors shown here come from a boy aged 10-17 years who was a control in a study of pediatric ulcerative colitis. The conserved cysteine and the conserved F or W are not part of the CDR3 here.

v_call: TRBV7-8
j_call: TRBJ2-2
cdr3_aa: ASSLAQGSPPGELF

v_call: TRBV11-2
j_call: TRBJ1-1
cdr3_aa: ASSFDRARGYTEAF

v_call: TRBV6-4
j_call: TRBJ2-6
cdr3_aa: ASSDSSSGANVLT

v_call: TRBV18
j_call: TRBJ2-7
cdr3_aa: ASSPPGLAGAHEQY

v_call: TRBV7-9
j_call: TRBJ2-2
cdr3_aa: ASSHLGLAGGPNTGELF

v_call: TRBV7-9
j_call: TRBJ2-1
cdr3_aa: ASSLTNNEQF

v_call: TRBV9
j_call: TRBJ1-2
cdr3_aa: ASSVVGRVGGNYGYT

v_call: TRBV5-4
j_call: TRBJ1-2
cdr3_aa: ASSLGDRAGGYT

v_call: TRBV9
j_call: TRBJ2-3
cdr3_aa: ASSVVSGKNTQY

v_call: TRBV2
j_call: TRBJ2-7
cdr3_aa: ASRRTGRMDEQY

v_call: TRBV18
j_call: TRBJ2-7
cdr3_aa: ASSLRQDNYEQY

v_call: TRBV5-1
j_call: TRBJ1-4
cdr3_aa: ASSFAGLGGEKLF

v_call: TRBV2
j_call: TRBJ2-7
cdr3_aa: ASSEAAYEQY

v_call: TRBV27
j_call: TRBJ1-1
cdr3_aa: ASSLGQSTEAF

v_call: TRBV7-8
j_call: TRBJ2-7
cdr3_aa: ASSWGTGYYEQY

v_call: TRBV12-5
j_call: TRBJ2-7
cdr3_aa: ASGLVPGVGNYEQY

v_call: TRBV5-1
j_call: TRBJ1-2
cdr3_aa: ASSWGQGRSANYGYT

v_call: TRBV5-4
j_call: TRBJ2-5
cdr3_aa: ASSLVGVQETQY

v_call: TRBV6-1
j_call: TRBJ1-1
cdr3_aa: ASIQANTEAF

v_call: TRBV6-1
j_call: TRBJ2-7
cdr3_aa: ASSEAVTGGYEQY

v_call: TRBV28
j_call: TRBJ2-5
cdr3_aa: ASSYYPSGSRGTQY

v_call: TRBV6-1
j_call: TRBJ2-2
cdr3_aa: ASSGKGRGGGTGELF

v_call: TRBV5-4
j_call: TRBJ2-3
cdr3_aa: ASSPSSRGGADTQY

v_call: TRBV10-1
j_call: TRBJ1-1
cdr3_aa: ASSESGTDEAF

v_call: TRBV29-1
j_call: TRBJ2-7
cdr3_aa: SVVLWSSYEQY

v_call: TRBV11-2
j_call: TRBJ2-1
cdr3_aa: ASRPPGRRQSYNEQF

v_call: TRBV4-3
j_call: TRBJ1-3
cdr3_aa: ASSPGGYTIY

v_call: TRBV4-3
j_call: TRBJ2-2
cdr3_aa: ASSQDQLLSGTGELF

v_call: TRBV4-2
j_call: TRBJ2-5
cdr3_aa: ASSQGTVAGGRVTQY

v_call: TRBV6-5
j_call: TRBJ2-1
cdr3_aa: ASSLGPYNEQF

v_call: TRBV27
j_call: TRBJ1-4
cdr3_aa: ASSLWGLGEKLF

v_call: TRBV5-5
j_call: TRBJ2-7
cdr3_aa: ASSFGVYGYEQY

v_call: TRBV5-4
j_call: TRBJ2-5
cdr3_aa: ASSRRIQETQY

v_call: TRBV29-1
j_call: TRBJ2-7
cdr3_aa: SVDDGRLSGGEQY

v_call: TRBV2
j_call: TRBJ2-3
cdr3_aa: ASSPRQGAFWAQY

v_call: TRBV6-5
j_call: TRBJ1-2
cdr3_aa: ASSRTERDGYT

v_call: TRBV15
j_call: TRBJ1-1
cdr3_aa: ATSRVENTEAF

v_call: TRBV29-1
j_call: TRBJ2-7
cdr3_aa: SVRTSLSYEQY

v_call: TRBV28
j_call: TRBJ1-4
cdr3_aa: ASSTSSEKLF

v_call: TRBV29-1
j_call: TRBJ1-5
cdr3_aa: SVGVGRNQPQH

v_call: TRBV27
j_call: TRBJ1-1
cdr3_aa: ASRIYRGGVTEAF

v_call: TRBV19
j_call: TRBJ2-2
cdr3_aa: ASSPVLAEGTGELF

v_call: TRBV11-2
j_call: TRBJ2-1
cdr3_aa: ASSSTRDRGPREQF

v_call: TRBV30
j_call: TRBJ1-1
cdr3_aa: AWSRARWRTEAF

v_call: TRBV6-6
j_call: TRBJ2-7
cdr3_aa: ASSYSHEQY

v_call: TRBV7-6
j_call: TRBJ2-1
cdr3_aa: ASSFETSSGYNEQF

v_call: TRBV27
j_call: TRBJ2-1
cdr3_aa: ASSLGLQGVGEQF

v_call: TRBV9
j_call: TRBJ1-1
cdr3_aa: ASSVVPNTEAF

v_call: TRBV5-4
j_call: TRBJ1-1
cdr3_aa: ASRQTGAGTTEAF

v_call: TRBV4-2
j_call: TRBJ1-4
cdr3_aa: ASSLSSAQTDEKLF

v_call: TRBV18
j_call: TRBJ2-7
cdr3_aa: ASSGWSDRDKDYEQY

v_call: TRBV13
j_call: TRBJ2-1
cdr3_aa: ASSLGLAGMYNEQF

v_call: TRBV28
j_call: TRBJ1-5
cdr3_aa: ATNLRDLGNQPRH

v_call: TRBV5-6
j_call: TRBJ2-7
cdr3_aa: ASSTGLAGYEQY

v_call: TRBV28
j_call: TRBJ2-6
cdr3_aa: ASLRNSGANVLT